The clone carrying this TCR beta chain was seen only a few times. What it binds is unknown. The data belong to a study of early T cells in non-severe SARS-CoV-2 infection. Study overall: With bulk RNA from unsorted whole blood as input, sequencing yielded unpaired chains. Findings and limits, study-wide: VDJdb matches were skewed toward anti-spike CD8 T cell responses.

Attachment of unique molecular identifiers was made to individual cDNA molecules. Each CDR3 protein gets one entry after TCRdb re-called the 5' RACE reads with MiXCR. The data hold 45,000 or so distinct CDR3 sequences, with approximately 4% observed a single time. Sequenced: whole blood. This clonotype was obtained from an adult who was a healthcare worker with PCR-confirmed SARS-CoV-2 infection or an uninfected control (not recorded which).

The CDR3 DNA follows: TGTGCCAGCAGTTTGGCCGTGCATGAGCAGTTCTTC. Translation: CASSLAVHEQFF. This chain links TRBV12-3 or TRBV12-4 with TRBJ2-1; D gene ambiguous. CDR3 length: 12 residues. The V end lost 3 bases, the J end lost 8 bases, and 8 bases lay between the germline ends.